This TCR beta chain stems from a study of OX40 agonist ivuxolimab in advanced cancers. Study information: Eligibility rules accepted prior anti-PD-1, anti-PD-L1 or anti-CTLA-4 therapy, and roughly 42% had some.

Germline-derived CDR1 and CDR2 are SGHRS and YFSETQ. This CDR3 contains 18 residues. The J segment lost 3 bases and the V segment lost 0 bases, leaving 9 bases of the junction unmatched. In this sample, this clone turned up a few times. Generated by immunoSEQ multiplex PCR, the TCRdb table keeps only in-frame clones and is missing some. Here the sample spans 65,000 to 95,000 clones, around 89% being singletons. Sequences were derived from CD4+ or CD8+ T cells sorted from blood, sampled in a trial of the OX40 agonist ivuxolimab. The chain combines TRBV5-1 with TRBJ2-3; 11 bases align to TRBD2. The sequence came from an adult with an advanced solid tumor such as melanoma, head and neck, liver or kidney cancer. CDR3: CASSLGSGLAGYTDTQYF. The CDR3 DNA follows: TGCGCCAGCAGCTTGGGGTCAGGACTAGCGGGTTATACAGATACGCAGTATTTT.